This passage covers 27 T cell receptor beta chains from one sample sequenced in a study of naive and memory T cell subsets. An equimolar mix of two oligonucleotides served as the beta constant-region primer for TRBC1 and TRBC2. In TCRdb, the UMI-ligation and nested PCR reads were re-called with MiXCR into one record per CDR3 protein. The data contain some 83,000 distinct CDR3 sequences, around 13% of them seen just once; the ten biggest clones take up approximately 0.93%. The sample comprised central memory CD4+ T cells from blood. These receptors came from a human donor in good health.

Only a few counts were recorded for this clonotype. The chain links TRBV29-1 to TRBJ2-5; 13 bases match TRBD2. The germline CDR1 and CDR2 sequences are SQVTM and ANQGSEA. Trimming removed 4 bases from V and 9 bases from J; junction bases left unmatched: 11. The CDR3 loop spans 15 amino acids. The CDR3, as DNA: TGCAGCGTTGCGGCAGGGACTAGCGGGGTGGGGGCCCAGTACTTC. Its protein is CSVAAGTSGVGAQYF.

This clonotype was picked up many times. The V call is TRBV5-6, the J call TRBJ2-1; the match to TRBD1 covers 8 bases. Germline V gene lookup returns CDR1 SGHDT and CDR2 YYEEEE. The CDR3 is made up of 16 amino acids. V shed 3 bases and J 5 bases; nucleotides not matched to a gene: 10. The CDR3 DNA reads TGTGCCAGCAGCTCAAACCGGGACAGGATAAACAATGAGCAGTTCTTC. It yields the protein CASSSNRDRINNEQFF. Based on the CDR3 plus reference TRBV5-6 and TRBJ2-1, the full variable domain is DAGVTQSPTHLIKTRGQQVTLRCSPKSGHDTVSWYQQALGQGPQFIFQYYEEEERQRGNFPDRFSGHQFPNYSSELNVNALLLGDSALYLCASSSNRDRINNEQFFGPGTRLTVL.

The rearrangement links TRBV29-1 to TRBJ1-5; 9 nucleotides line up with TRBD1. CDR1 is SQVTM, CDR2 ANQGSEA, per germline. The CDR3 consists of 13 residues. V shed 5 bases, J shed 4 bases, and the junction held 3 bases outside the gene matches. The CDR3: CSVTGGCNQPQHF. CDR3 DNA: TGCAGCGTTACAGGGGGCTGTAATCAGCCCCAGCATTTT. Variable domain in full (rest from reference TRBV29-1 and TRBJ1-5): SAVISQKPSRDICQRGTSLTIQCQVDSQVTMMFWYRQQPGQSLTLIATANQGSEATYESGFVIDKFPISRPNLTFSTLTVSNMSPEDSSIYLCSVTGGCNQPQHFGDGTRLSIL.

This clonotype was observed a few times. The V and J genes are TRBV7-9 and TRBJ2-5; 12 bases line up with TRBD1. The trim removed 4 bases at V and 4 bases at J, leaving 13 bases unmatched. The CDR3 is made up of 18 amino acids. Germline lookup yields CDR1 SEHNR and CDR2 FQNEAQ (reference sequence). The CDR3 nucleotides are TGTGCCAGCAGCTCACGTCCCGGGACAGGGGGCGGAGGAGAGACCCAGTACTTC. It specifies CASSSRPGTGGGGETQYF.

At least ten counts were recorded for this clonotype. The rearrangement joins TRBV6-1 to TRBJ2-7, with D perhaps given as TRBD1 or TRBD2 (6 bases each). The CDR3 has 15 residues. Germline loops: CDR1 MNHNS, CDR2 SASEGT. Deletions cut 0 bases from V and 0 bases from J, with 9 bases between. The DNA for the CDR3 is TGTGCCAGCAGTGAAGCCGGGGGCAGCTCCTACGAGCAGTACTTC. Its protein is CASSEAGGSSYEQYF.

This chain links TRBV30 with TRBJ2-7, with D perhaps TRBD1 (6 bases). CDR3 length: 12 residues. Per germline, CDR1 GTSNPN and CDR2 SVGIG (reference sequence). Trimming left V 5 bases short and J 4 bases short, with 12 bases between. CDR3 sequence: CAWGQRVYEQYF. CDR3 nucleotides: TGTGCCTGGGGACAGAGGGTTTACGAGCAGTACTTC.

The chain employs TRBV27 and TRBJ1-2, with a weak D call TRBD1 (5 bases). Germline V gene data show CDR1 as MNHEY and CDR2 as SMNVEV (reference sequence). V was trimmed by 5 bases and J by 9 bases, leaving 16 bases between them. The length of the CDR3 is 13 residues. Here the CDR3 DNA reads TGTGCCAGCAGTACCGGACACCTAGGGAGCTACACCTTC. Its translation is CASSTGHLGSYTF.

This clonotype was detected only a few times. The CDR3 DNA follows: TGCAGTGCGCAGCCGGCCTCGGGGCTTCGGGAGACCCAGTACTTC. Its translation: CSAQPASGLRETQYF. This sequence joins TRBV20-1 and TRBJ2-5; D is tentatively TRBD1 or TRBD2 (5 bases each). The CDR3 consists of 15 residues. Germline V gives CDR1 DFQATT, CDR2 SNEGSKA (reference sequence). The V gene lost 6 bases and the J gene lost 5 bases, with 22 bases spanning the gap.

This chain uses TRBV18 with TRBJ1-3; possible D gene TRBD1, 5 bases. The CDR3 is 14 residues long. V dropped 2 bases and J dropped 4 bases, with 9 bases sitting between them. Germline V lookup: CDR1 KGHSH, CDR2 LQKENI. The CDR3 region is CASSPRGRGNTIYF. CDR3 DNA sequence: TGTGCCAGCTCACCAAGGGGACGAGGAAACACCATATATTTT.

This clonotype was seen repeatedly, ten times or more. The chain joins TRBV29-1 to TRBJ2-4; D unclear. V lost 6 bases to trimming and J lost 8 bases, with 11 bases between them. Germline CDR1 reads SQVTM; CDR2 reads ANQGSEA. This CDR3 contains 11 residues. DNA of the CDR3: TGCAGCGTCGAGTCAAGAGACATTCAGTACTTC. It translates to CSVESRDIQYF.

The chain combines TRBV11-2 with TRBJ2-5, with D unresolved. The CDR3 has 14 residues. V shed 4 bases and J shed 1 base, with 10 bases lying between them. The germline V gene has CDR1 SGHAT and CDR2 FQNNGV. The CDR3 coding sequence is TGTGCCAGCAGCTCGGATTTTGGCCAAGAGACCCAGTACTTC. Its translation: CASSSDFGQETQYF.

The rearrangement uses TRBV9 and TRBJ2-7; no clear D gene. Germline V lookup: CDR1 SGDLS, CDR2 YYNGEE. This CDR3 region has 12 residues. Trimming shortened V by 0 bases and J by 7 bases, and 8 bases separated the two germline ends. The CDR3 loop is CASSVEWGEQYF. CDR3 bases: TGTGCCAGCAGCGTAGAGTGGGGAGAGCAGTACTTC.

This clonotype has just a few counts. The chain employs TRBV5-5 and TRBJ2-3, with D perhaps matching TRBD2 (6 bases). Germline-derived CDR1 and CDR2 are SGHKS and YYEKEE (reference sequence). This CDR3 is built from 15 residues. Deletions cut 3 bases from V and 0 bases from J, with 11 bases between. The CDR3 sequence is CASSSPSGSTDTQYF. CDR3 bases: TGTGCCAGCAGCTCCCCCAGCGGGAGCACAGATACGCAGTATTTT.

This clonotype has just a few counts. The chain joins TRBV5-1 to TRBJ2-5; D may be TRBD1 (6 bases). V lost 4 bases and J lost 5, with 18 bases in between. Germline V CDR1 and CDR2: SGHRS, YFSETQ. The CDR3 runs to 15 residues. CDR3 bases: TGCGCCAGCAGCCCCCATGGGGGCGGCGGGGAGACCCAGTACTTC. Its translation is CASSPHGGGGETQYF.

A few counts support this clonotype. The CDR3 region is CASSEVTGETQYF. The CDR3 DNA follows: TGTGCCAGCAGTGAAGTTACAGGGGAGACCCAGTACTTC. The chain carries TRBV6-1 and TRBJ2-5; possible D gene TRBD1, 6 bases. CDR3 size: 13 residues. Germline CDR1 MNHNS, CDR2 SASEGT. The V and J ends lost 1 base and 5 bases respectively, with 8 bases between them.

The chain joins TRBV5-1 to TRBJ1-4; D is uncertain. Germline-derived CDR1 and CDR2 are SGHRS and YFSETQ. This CDR3 comprises 16 residues. V was trimmed by 1 base and J by 0 bases, leaving 10 bases between them. This CDR3 is CASSLSGEPTNEKLFF. The CDR3 DNA reads TGCGCCAGCAGCTTGTCTGGAGAACCAACTAATGAAAAACTGTTTTTT. Variable domain in full (rest from reference TRBV5-1 and TRBJ1-4): KAGVTQTPRYLIKTRGQQVTLSCSPISGHRSVSWYQQTPGQGLQFLFEYFSETQRNKGNFPGRFSGRQFSNSRSEMNVSTLELGDSALYLCASSLSGEPTNEKLFFGSGTQLSVL.

The rearrangement uses TRBV25-1 and TRBJ1-6; 9 bases match TRBD1. The CDR3 covers 17 residues. The germline CDR1 and CDR2 sequences are MGHDK and SYGVNS. V lost 2 bases and J lost 4; bases outside the gene matches: 6. Here the CDR3 DNA reads TGTGCCAGCAGTGAAGCCGACGGGACAGGGTATAATTCACCCCTCCACTTT. Its protein is CASSEADGTGYNSPLHF.

The gene calls are TRBV7-2 and TRBJ2-3, with D possibly called TRBD1 or TRBD2 (5 bases each). The V and J ends lost 0 bases and 0 bases respectively, with 10 bases between them. Germline values: CDR1 SGHTA, CDR2 FQGNSA. The CDR3 consists of 16 residues. CDR3 DNA sequence: TGTGCCAGCAGCTTAGCTCAGGGACGGAGCACAGATACGCAGTATTTT. Amino acid sequence: CASSLAQGRSTDTQYF.

This clonotype was seen many times. This chain connects TRBV7-3 to TRBJ2-2, with D tentatively TRBD1 or TRBD2 (7 bases each). This CDR3 contains 16 residues. V gave up 8 bases and J gave up 4 bases, with 20 bases separating them. CDR1 SGHTA and CDR2 FQGTGA come from the germline V gene. DNA of the CDR3: TGTGCCAGCTCTCAGTCAGGGGGGGGACGCACCGGGGAGCTGTTTTTT. Translation: CASSQSGGGRTGELFF.

In this sample, this clonotype turned up a few times. CDR3 coding DNA: TGTGCCAGCAGCCAGAAACCGGGACCTACCGGGGAGCTGTTTTTT. The encoded protein is CASSQKPGPTGELFF. The rearrangement uses TRBV4-2 and TRBJ2-2; D assignment may be TRBD1 or TRBD2 (5 bases each). Trimming cost V 3 bases and J 5 bases, with 13 bases left between them. The CDR3 is made up of 15 amino acids. Germline V gene data show CDR1 as LGHNA and CDR2 as YNFKEQ.

This clonotype was counted a few times. The chain carries TRBV20-1 and TRBJ2-5; weak D call: TRBD1 (5 bases). V was clipped by 6 bases and J by 3 bases, with 11 bases between them. CDR3 size: 12 residues. Germline V gene lookup returns CDR1 DFQATT and CDR2 SNEGSKA (reference sequence). The CDR3 sequence: CSARTDKETQYF. CDR3 nucleotide sequence: TGCAGTGCGCGGACGGACAAAGAGACCCAGTACTTC.

The sample holds a few counts of this clonotype. The V call is TRBV7-8, the J call TRBJ2-2; TRBD2 might be the D (5 bases). CDR3 length: 16 residues. V lost 5 bases to trimming and J lost 4 bases, with 17 bases between them. Germline V gene sequence: CDR1 SGHVS, CDR2 FQNEAQ. The CDR3 coding sequence is TGTGCCAGCAGCGTGGTGGGAAGGGCGGGCACCGGGGAGCTGTTTTTT. It encodes CASSVVGRAGTGELFF.

This clonotype was seen at least ten times. V is TRBV4-1 and J is TRBJ2-7; TRBD2 aligns across 9 bases. The CDR3 is 16 residues long. V lost 5 bases and J lost 0; bases outside the gene matches: 8. Per germline, CDR1 MGHRA and CDR2 YSYEKL. In nucleotides, the CDR3 is TGCGCCAGCAGCTCCTCGACTAGCGGCCTCTCCTACGAGCAGTACTTC. It yields the protein CASSSSTSGLSYEQYF.

V and J are TRBV7-8 and TRBJ2-3; D is possibly TRBD1 (5 bases). This CDR3 spans 16 amino acids. Trimming pared 0 bases from V and 3 bases from J, leaving 13 bases between. The germline V gene has CDR1 SGHVS and CDR2 FQNEAQ. The CDR3 is CASSLAFKRGTDTQYF. CDR3 in DNA: TGTGCCAGCAGCTTAGCGTTTAAAAGGGGAACAGATACGCAGTATTTT.

In its sample, this clonotype was seen a few times. The chain recombines TRBV20-1 with TRBJ1-3; D call uncertain. This CDR3 region has 16 residues. Between the trimmed V and J ends, which lost 0 bases and 0 bases, there was a span of 12 bases. Germline values: CDR1 DFQATT, CDR2 SNEGSKA (reference sequence). The CDR3 region is CSARDHLTNSGNTIYF. The DNA of the CDR3 is TGCAGTGCTAGAGATCATTTGACAAACTCTGGAAACACCATATATTTT.

This clonotype was observed a single time. The chain is built from TRBV7-3 and TRBJ2-5; 11 nucleotides match TRBD2. This CDR3 contains 16 residues. V dropped 5 bases and J dropped 9; count of bases not matched to a gene: 14. CDR1 is SGHTA, CDR2 FQGTGA, per germline. CDR3: CASSPEILAGVYPQYF. The DNA for the CDR3 is TGTGCCAGCAGCCCAGAGATACTAGCGGGAGTATATCCCCAGTACTTC. The complete variable domain, with remaining parts taken from reference TRBV7-3 and TRBJ2-5, reads GAGVSQTPSNKVTEKGKYVELRCDPISGHTALYWYRQSLGQGPEFLIYFQGTGAADDSGLPNDRFFAVRPEGSVSTLKIQRTERGDSAVYLCASSPEILAGVYPQYFGPGTRLLVL.

This clonotype was counted only a few times. This chain uses TRBV4-1 with TRBJ1-2, with D unresolved. This CDR3 has 13 residues. The ends were cut back, 0 bases at V and 8 bases at J, with 10 bases in the middle. Germline-derived CDR1 and CDR2 are MGHRA and YSYEKL. CDR3 amino acids: CASSQDIRSGYTF. The DNA for the CDR3 is TGCGCCAGCAGCCAAGATATCAGGTCCGGCTACACCTTC.